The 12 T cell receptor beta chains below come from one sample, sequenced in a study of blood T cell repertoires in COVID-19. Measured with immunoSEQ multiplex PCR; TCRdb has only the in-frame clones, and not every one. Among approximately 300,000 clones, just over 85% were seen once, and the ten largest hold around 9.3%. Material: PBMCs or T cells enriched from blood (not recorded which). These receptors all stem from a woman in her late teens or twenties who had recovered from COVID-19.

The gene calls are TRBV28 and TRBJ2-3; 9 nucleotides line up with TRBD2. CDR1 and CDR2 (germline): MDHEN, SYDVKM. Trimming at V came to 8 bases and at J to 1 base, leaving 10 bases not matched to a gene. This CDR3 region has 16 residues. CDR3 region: CASLFSGSWGTDTQYF. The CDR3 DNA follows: TGTGCCAGCCTGTTTAGCGGGAGCTGGGGCACAGATACGCAGTATTTT.

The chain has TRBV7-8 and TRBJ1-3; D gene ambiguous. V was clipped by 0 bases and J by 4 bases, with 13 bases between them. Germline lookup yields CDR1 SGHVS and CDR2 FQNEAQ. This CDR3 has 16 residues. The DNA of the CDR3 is TGTGCCAGCAGCTTAGCGTTGGTTCACATCGGAAACACCATATATTTT. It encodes CASSLALVHIGNTIYF.

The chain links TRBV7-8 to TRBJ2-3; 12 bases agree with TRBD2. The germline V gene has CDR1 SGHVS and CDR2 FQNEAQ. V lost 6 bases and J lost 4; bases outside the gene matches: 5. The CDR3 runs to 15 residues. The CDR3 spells CASRGLAGSADTQYF. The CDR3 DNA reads TGTGCCAGCAGAGGACTAGCGGGAAGCGCAGATACGCAGTATTTT.

For the CDR3, the DNA is TGTGCCAGTAGTGGTTTCGCGGGAGGGCCAGATGAGCAGTTCTTC. It encodes CASSGFAGGPDEQFF. This sequence joins TRBV19 and TRBJ2-1; 9 bases are shared with TRBD2. Trimming removed 5 bases from V and 8 bases from J; junction bases left unmatched: 10. Germline V lookup: CDR1 LNHDA, CDR2 SQIVND (reference sequence). The CDR3 runs 15 residues.

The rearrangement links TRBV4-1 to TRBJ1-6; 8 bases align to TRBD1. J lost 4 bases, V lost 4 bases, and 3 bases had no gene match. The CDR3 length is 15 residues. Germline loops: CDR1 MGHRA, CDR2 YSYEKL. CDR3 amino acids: CASSLRQGYNSPLHF. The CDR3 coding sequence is TGCGCCAGCAGCCTAAGACAGGGGTATAATTCACCCCTCCACTTT.

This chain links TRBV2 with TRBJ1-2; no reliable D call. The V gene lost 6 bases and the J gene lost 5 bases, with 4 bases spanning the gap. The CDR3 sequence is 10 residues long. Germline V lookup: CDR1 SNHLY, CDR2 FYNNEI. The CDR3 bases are TGTGCCAGCAGAGAGTATGGCTACACCTTC. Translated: CASREYGYTF.

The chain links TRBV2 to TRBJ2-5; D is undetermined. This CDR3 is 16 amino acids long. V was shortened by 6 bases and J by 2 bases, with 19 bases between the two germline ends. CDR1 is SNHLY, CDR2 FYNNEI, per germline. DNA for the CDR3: TGTGCCAGCAGACCTACCTCGGGTCCCCCTCAAGAGACCCAGTACTTC. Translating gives CASRPTSGPPQETQYF.

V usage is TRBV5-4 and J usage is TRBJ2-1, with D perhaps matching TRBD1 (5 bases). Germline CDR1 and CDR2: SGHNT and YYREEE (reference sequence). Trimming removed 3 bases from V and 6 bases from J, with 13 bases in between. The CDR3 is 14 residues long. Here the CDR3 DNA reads TGTGCCAGCAGCTCCTGGACAAAGCCCAATGAGCAGTTCTTC. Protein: CASSSWTKPNEQFF.

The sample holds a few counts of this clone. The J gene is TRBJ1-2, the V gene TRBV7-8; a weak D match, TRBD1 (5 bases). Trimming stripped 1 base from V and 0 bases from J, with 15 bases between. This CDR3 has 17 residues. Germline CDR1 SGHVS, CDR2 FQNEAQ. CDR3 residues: CASSLVVRTTSNYGYTF. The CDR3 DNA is TGTGCCAGCAGCTTAGTAGTTAGGACAACCTCTAACTATGGCTACACCTTC.

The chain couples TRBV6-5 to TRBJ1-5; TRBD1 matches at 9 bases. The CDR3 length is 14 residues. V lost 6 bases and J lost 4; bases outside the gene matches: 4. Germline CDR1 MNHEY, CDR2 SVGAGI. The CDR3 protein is CASSLGQGNQPQHF. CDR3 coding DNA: TGTGCCAGCAGCCTGGGACAGGGAAATCAGCCCCAGCATTTT.

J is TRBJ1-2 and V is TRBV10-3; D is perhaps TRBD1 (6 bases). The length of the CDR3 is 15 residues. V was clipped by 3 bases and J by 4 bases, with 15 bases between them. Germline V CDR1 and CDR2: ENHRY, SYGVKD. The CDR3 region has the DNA TGTGCCATCAGTGACCGGTCGACAGGTCCCTATGGCTACACCTTC. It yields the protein CAISDRSTGPYGYTF.

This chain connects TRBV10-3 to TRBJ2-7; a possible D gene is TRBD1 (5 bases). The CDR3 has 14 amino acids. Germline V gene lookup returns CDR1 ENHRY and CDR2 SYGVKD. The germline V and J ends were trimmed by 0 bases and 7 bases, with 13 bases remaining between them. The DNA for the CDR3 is TGTGCCATCAGTGAGTCAGGGGCCGTCGGGGAGCAGTACTTC. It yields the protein CAISESGAVGEQYF.